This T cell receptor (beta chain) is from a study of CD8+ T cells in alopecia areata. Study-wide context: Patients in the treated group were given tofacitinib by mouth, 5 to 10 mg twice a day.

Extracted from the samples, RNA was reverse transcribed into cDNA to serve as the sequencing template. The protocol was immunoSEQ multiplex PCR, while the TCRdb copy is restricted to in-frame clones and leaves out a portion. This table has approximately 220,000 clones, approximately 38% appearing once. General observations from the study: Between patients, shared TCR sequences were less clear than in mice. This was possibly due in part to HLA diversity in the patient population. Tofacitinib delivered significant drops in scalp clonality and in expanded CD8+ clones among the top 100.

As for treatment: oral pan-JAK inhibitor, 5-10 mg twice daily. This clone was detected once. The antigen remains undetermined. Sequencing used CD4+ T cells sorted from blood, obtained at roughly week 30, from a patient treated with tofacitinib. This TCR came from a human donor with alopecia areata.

CDR3 protein: CASSPGTGTGELFF. CDR3 nucleotides: TGCGCCAGCAGCCCCGGGACAGGGACCGGGGAGCTGTTTTTT. The chain combines TRBV5-1 with TRBJ2-2, with TRBD1 matching 9 bases. This CDR3 is built from 14 residues. CDR1 is SGHRS and CDR2 is YFSETQ in the germline V gene. Losses at the gene ends were 4 bases for V and 5 bases for J; bases not matched to a gene: 3.